The 29 T cell receptor beta chains below come from one sample, sequenced in a study of type 1 and type 2 diabetes patients (dated by TCRdb to 2016 to 2017). The data were produced on an Illumina MiSeq. TCRbeta CDR3 amplification used genomic DNA from the sorted T cell subsets as template. The TCRbeta CDR3 region was amplified by multiplex PCR with 30 forward and 13 reverse primers. TCRdb ran its own pipeline on the public reads, namely fastp trimming at Q25 and MiXCR clone calling, and kept in-frame beta chains. Each entry merges the rows of one CDR3 protein and shows their most common DNA and genes. This sample lists approximately 260,000 distinct CDR3 sequences; roughly 50% were detected once. The ten largest make up around 15% of the sample. Input material: peripheral blood mononuclear cells (PBMCs). The receptor source for this set is a man younger than 35 with type 2 diabetes.

As for this clonotype: The final CDR3 position lacks the conserved phenylalanine or tryptophan, pointing to a likely read error. This sequence joins TRBV27 and TRBJ2-5; 9 bases map to TRBD1. Germline V gene data show CDR1 as MNHEY and CDR2 as SMNVEV (reference sequence). The CDR3 loop spans 20 amino acids. V dropped 2 bases and J dropped 4; count of bases not matched to a gene: 20. The CDR3 DNA reads TGTGCCAGCAGTTTAAGGGTTCGGGACAGGGTCTCAAAGCGGCTAGAGACCCAGTACCTC. Its translation is CASSLRVRDRVSKRLETQYL.

The chain carries TRBV20-1 and TRBJ2-3; the D gene is possibly TRBD2 (6 bases). Between the trimmed V and J ends, which lost 3 bases and 5 bases, there was a span of 18 bases. The CDR3 consists of 15 residues. CDR1 and CDR2 (germline): DFQATT, SNEGSKA (reference sequence). The CDR3 region has the DNA TGCAGTGCTAGTTTACAAGCGGGTCTGGTAGATACGCAGTATTTT. This encodes CSASLQAGLVDTQYF.

This clonotype was observed a handful of times. The V gene is TRBV4-1, the J gene TRBJ2-5; either TRBD1 or TRBD2 may supply D (5 bases each). Trimming left V 0 bases short and J 1 base short, with 6 bases between. The CDR3 consists of 14 residues. Germline lookup yields CDR1 MGHRA and CDR2 YSYEKL. For the CDR3, the DNA is TGCGCCAGCAGCCAAGAGAGGGGCCAAGAGACCCAGTACTTC. Protein: CASSQERGQETQYF.

The chain carries TRBV2 and TRBJ2-7; perhaps TRBD1 as D (6 bases). The germline V and J ends were trimmed by 2 bases and 1 base, with 12 bases remaining between them. The CDR3 covers 15 residues. Germline CDR1 is SNHLY and CDR2 is FYNNEI. DNA of the CDR3: TGTGCCAGCAGTGAATCCCGGGACAAATCCTACGAGCAGTACTTC. This codes for CASSESRDKSYEQYF.

This clonotype was detected ten times or more. The chain uses TRBV15 and TRBJ2-3; D assignment may be TRBD1 or TRBD2 (5 bases each). Germline V gives CDR1 LNHNV, CDR2 YYDKDF (reference sequence). The CDR3 runs to 15 residues. With 4 bases removed from V and 0 bases from J, the gap between germline ends came to 11 bases. The chain's CDR3 is CATSTGTVSTDTQYF. CDR3 nucleotides: TGTGCCACCAGCACCGGGACCGTGAGCACAGATACGCAGTATTTT.

The sample holds a few counts of this clonotype. The chain employs TRBV19 and TRBJ2-2, with TRBD1 matching over 7 bases. Germline CDR1 and CDR2: LNHDA and SQIVND (reference sequence). This CDR3 region has 16 residues. The trim removed 9 bases at V and 7 bases at J, leaving 17 bases unmatched. CDR3 DNA: TGTGCCAGATCAATAGCCTACAGGGGAGTGGACGGGGAGCTGTTTTTT. Translating it yields CARSIAYRGVDGELFF. Variable domain in full (rest from reference TRBV19 and TRBJ2-2): DGGITQSPKYLFRKEGQNVTLSCEQNLNHDAMYWYRQDPGQGLRLIYYSQIVNDFQKGDIAEGYSVSREKKESFPLTVTSAQKNPTAFYLCARSIAYRGVDGELFFGEGSRLTVL.

This clonotype was counted between two and nine times. This chain connects TRBV6-5 to TRBJ2-1, with 7 nucleotides matching TRBD1. Germline V CDR1 and CDR2: MNHEY, SVGAGI. V trimming: 6 bases; J trimming: 3 bases; junction bases outside the gene matches: 8. CDR3 length: 15 amino acids. The CDR3 nucleotides are TGTGCCAGCAGCCAAAAGGGGGCCTTCTACAATGAGCAGTTCTTC. Encoded protein: CASSQKGAFYNEQFF.

V and J are TRBV7-3 and TRBJ2-6; D gene ambiguous. There are 16 residues in the CDR3. The V end was cut by 6 bases, the J end by 0 bases, with 12 bases between. CDR1 is SGHTA and CDR2 is FQGTGA in the germline V gene. CDR3 amino acids: CASSLWSISGANVLTF. CDR3 sequence (DNA): TGTGCCAGCAGTCTTTGGAGTATCTCTGGGGCCAACGTCCTGACTTTC.

This clonotype is a singleton in its sample. J is TRBJ1-1 and V is TRBV9; weak D call: TRBD1 (5 bases). Germline V CDR1 and CDR2: SGDLS, YYNGEE. V was trimmed by 0 bases and J by 1 base, leaving 13 bases between them. There are 16 residues in the CDR3. This chain's CDR3 is CASSVGFSTANTEAFF. The CDR3 DNA reads as TGTGCCAGCAGCGTAGGATTCTCGACAGCGAACACTGAAGCTTTCTTT.

This rearrangement joins TRBV6-1 to TRBJ1-2; no clear D gene. The germline CDR1 and CDR2 sequences are MNHNS and SASEGT. The CDR3 extends over 14 amino acids. The V gene lost 4 bases and the J gene lost 3 bases, with 12 bases spanning the gap. In DNA form, the CDR3 reads TGTGCCAGCAGTGGATCAGCGGACTACTATGGCTACACCTTC. Its translation: CASSGSADYYGYTF.

At least ten counts were recorded for this clonotype. The V and J genes are TRBV15 and TRBJ2-2; no clear D. V lost 4 bases to trimming and J lost 3 bases, with 6 bases between them. The CDR3 runs to 13 residues. CDR1 and CDR2 (germline): LNHNV, YYDKDF (reference sequence). The CDR3 nucleotides are TGTGCCACCAGCAACCCAGACACCGGGGAGCTGTTTTTT. This sequence encodes CATSNPDTGELFF.

V is TRBV2 and J is TRBJ1-2; possible D gene TRBD1, 5 bases. V was cut by 6 bases and J by 7 bases, with 12 bases left in between. Germline CDR1 and CDR2: SNHLY and FYNNEI. The CDR3 is 12 amino acids. CDR3 sequence: CASSPQGAGYTF. CDR3 nucleotides: TGTGCCAGCAGCCCGCAGGGAGCTGGCTACACCTTC.

The CDR3 loop is CASRRDNNQPQHF. In DNA form, the CDR3 reads TGTGCCAGCAGACGGGACAACAATCAGCCCCAGCATTTT. This chain connects TRBV18 to TRBJ1-5, with D maybe TRBD1 (6 bases). Germline CDR1 and CDR2: KGHSH and LQKENI. With 8 bases removed from V and 3 bases from J, the gap between germline ends came to 11 bases. This CDR3 is 13 amino acids long.

This chain uses TRBV20-1 with TRBJ2-3; 11 positions match TRBD2. V dropped 5 bases and J dropped 0; count of bases not matched to a gene: 1. The germline CDR1 and CDR2 sequences are DFQATT and SNEGSKA (reference sequence). This CDR3 is 14 amino acids long. The CDR3 sequence: CSAWTSGSTDTQYF. CDR3 DNA sequence: TGCAGTGCTTGGACTAGCGGGAGCACAGATACGCAGTATTTT.

This chain links TRBV10-3 with TRBJ2-2; TRBD1 matches 10 bases. V trimming: 9 bases; J trimming: 4 bases; junction bases outside the gene matches: 8. CDR1 is ENHRY, CDR2 SYGVKD, per germline. This CDR3 is built from 15 residues. CDR3 nucleotide sequence: TGTGCCATACTGCGAGGGACAGGGGTCACCGGGGAGCTGTTTTTT. It encodes CAILRGTGVTGELFF.

This clonotype was picked up a small number of times. The genes are TRBV19 and TRBJ1-1; maybe TRBD1 (6 bases). CDR1 and CDR2 from the germline V gene are LNHDA and SQIVND (reference sequence). This CDR3 comprises 17 residues. V gave up 4 bases and J gave up 4 bases, with 22 bases separating them. This CDR3 is CASSTLRRLGAGTEAFF. The CDR3 DNA reads as TGTGCCAGTAGTACTCTCCGAAGGCTGGGGGCTGGCACTGAAGCTTTCTTT. Using reference TRBV19 and TRBJ1-1 for the parts outside the CDR3, the full variable domain is DGGITQSPKYLFRKEGQNVTLSCEQNLNHDAMYWYRQDPGQGLRLIYYSQIVNDFQKGDIAEGYSVSREKKESFPLTVTSAQKNPTAFYLCASSTLRRLGAGTEAFFGQGTRLTVV.

The chain uses TRBV5-1 and TRBJ2-3, with a weak D call TRBD1 (5 bases). Germline V lookup: CDR1 SGHRS, CDR2 YFSETQ. V was cut by 3 bases and J by 6 bases, with 20 bases left in between. This CDR3 region has 16 residues. The CDR3 coding sequence is TGCGCCAGCAGCTCGCAAGCTTACACAAAGGGGGATACGCAGTATTTT. Translating it yields CASSSQAYTKGDTQYF.

In this sample, this clonotype turned up many times. The rearrangement uses TRBV2 and TRBJ1-6; 7 bases agree with TRBD1. The CDR3 runs 13 residues. Germline V gives CDR1 SNHLY, CDR2 FYNNEI. V gave up 7 bases and J gave up 14 bases; unmatched junction bases: 11. The CDR3 region has the DNA TGTGCCAGCAAAGACAGGGTGGGTTTAACCCTCCACTTT. It translates to CASKDRVGLTLHF. Full variable domain (outside the CDR3, taken from reference TRBV2 and TRBJ1-6): EPEVTQTPSHQVTQMGQEVILRCVPISNHLYFYWYRQILGQKVEFLVSFYNNEISEKSEIFDDQFSVERPDGSNFTLKIRSTKLEDSAMYFCASKDRVGLTLHFGNGTRLTVT.

This clonotype has just a few counts. V gene TRBV7-8 combines with J gene TRBJ2-7, with D possibly matching TRBD2 (6 bases). The CDR3 spans 13 residues. The germline CDR1 and CDR2 sequences are SGHVS and FQNEAQ. Trimming removed 5 bases at V and 1 base at J, with 9 bases between. The CDR3 nucleotides are TGTGCCAGCAGCCCCGCGGGGTCCTACGAGCAGTACTTC. Its protein product is CASSPAGSYEQYF.

The chain links TRBV11-1 to TRBJ1-1; 8 nucleotides line up with TRBD1. The CDR3 covers 17 residues. Germline V gene sequence: CDR1 SGHAT, CDR2 FQDESV (reference sequence). V was pared by 3 bases and J by 0 bases, with 9 bases of the junction left unmatched. CDR3 sequence reads: CASSLDRVVFMNTEAFF. The CDR3 nucleotides read TGTGCCAGCAGCTTGGACAGGGTAGTATTCATGAACACTGAAGCTTTCTTT.

To note about this clonotype: Mismatch with germline at one junction end may stem from a read error. This chain uses TRBV7-2 with TRBJ2-5; 11 bases are a match to TRBD2. Germline V gene sequence: CDR1 SGHTA, CDR2 FQGNSA. The CDR3 totals 17 residues. In nucleotides, the CDR3 is TGTGCCAGCAGCTTAAGGGGAGGACTAGCGGGTAGGAGTGAGCGGTTCTTC. Its translation: CASSLRGGLAGRSERFF.

This clonotype was picked up a small number of times. The chain carries TRBV12-5 and TRBJ2-7; no reliable D call. The germline CDR1 and CDR2 sequences are LGHNT and FRNRAP. Trimming shortened V by 5 bases and J by 4 bases, and 12 bases separated the two germline ends. The CDR3 consists of 13 residues. CDR3 coding DNA: TGTGCTAGTGGTCCCTCAACGGGTTACGAGCAGTACTTC. This codes for CASGPSTGYEQYF.

The chain carries TRBV6-5 and TRBJ1-2, with D possibly matching TRBD1 (6 bases). The length of the CDR3 is 16 residues. Trimming stripped 6 bases from V and 8 bases from J, with 25 bases between. From germline, CDR1 is MNHEY and CDR2 SVGAGI. CDR3 nucleotide sequence: TGTGCCAGCAGCCCTGGGAGACAGGTCCATAATGACGGCTACACCTTC. Protein: CASSPGRQVHNDGYTF.

The chain carries TRBV28 and TRBJ2-7, with D unclear. Per the germline V gene, CDR1 is MDHEN and CDR2 is SYDVKM. V lost 6 bases, J lost 3 bases, and 12 bases lay in between. The CDR3 is made up of 13 amino acids. CDR3 sequence reads: CASRLLDGYEQYF. The CDR3 region has the DNA TGTGCCAGCAGGCTCCTTGACGGCTACGAGCAGTACTTC.

This clonotype came up a few times. V usage is TRBV30 and J usage is TRBJ2-2; D is possibly TRBD1 (5 bases). CDR1 and CDR2 (germline): GTSNPN, SVGIG (reference sequence). This CDR3 contains 15 residues. V lost 1 base, J lost 1 base, and 10 bases lay in between. CDR3 in amino acids: CAWSDRQLNTGELFF. In DNA form, the CDR3 reads TGTGCCTGGAGTGATCGACAGTTGAACACCGGGGAGCTGTTTTTT.

This clonotype has only a few counts. The chain carries TRBV20-1 and TRBJ2-2; TRBD2 agrees at 7 bases. Germline values: CDR1 DFQATT, CDR2 SNEGSKA (reference sequence). This CDR3 has 15 residues. V dropped 5 bases and J dropped 7; count of bases not matched to a gene: 13. CDR3 protein: CSASSTSGRVGELFF. The CDR3 bases are TGCAGTGCTTCCTCCACAAGTGGGAGGGTCGGGGAGCTGTTTTTT.

The chain couples TRBV4-1 to TRBJ2-1; the match to TRBD2 covers 9 bases. CDR1 and CDR2 (germline): MGHRA, YSYEKL. Losses at the gene ends were 2 bases for V and 4 bases for J; bases not matched to a gene: 6. The CDR3 spans 16 residues. CDR3 DNA sequence: TGCGCCAGCAGCCAAAGGTCCGCGGGAGGGTACAATGAGCAGTTCTTC. Its translation is CASSQRSAGGYNEQFF.

The chain combines TRBV7-3 with TRBJ1-2; TRBD1 is a possible D gene (5 bases). The CDR3 spans 13 residues. Germline-derived CDR1 and CDR2 are SGHTA and FQGTGA. Deletions cut 4 bases from V and 6 bases from J, with 12 bases between. In DNA form, the CDR3 reads TGTGCCAGCAGCTCCGCCGGAGGGGATGGCTACACCTTC. Amino acids: CASSSAGGDGYTF. Full variable domain (rest looked up from reference TRBV7-3 and TRBJ1-2): GAGVSQTPSNKVTEKGKYVELRCDPISGHTALYWYRQSLGQGPEFLIYFQGTGAADDSGLPNDRFFAVRPEGSVSTLKIQRTERGDSAVYLCASSSAGGDGYTFGSGTRLTVV.

This chain joins TRBV28 and TRBJ2-3; possibly TRBD1 for D (5 bases). Trimming took 4 bases from V and 4 from J, leaving 12 bases between them. The CDR3 covers 14 residues. Germline V gene data show CDR1 as MDHEN and CDR2 as SYDVKM. Written as DNA, the CDR3 is TGTGCCAGCAGTTCATCCCAGGGCTCAGATACGCAGTATTTT. This encodes CASSSSQGSDTQYF.